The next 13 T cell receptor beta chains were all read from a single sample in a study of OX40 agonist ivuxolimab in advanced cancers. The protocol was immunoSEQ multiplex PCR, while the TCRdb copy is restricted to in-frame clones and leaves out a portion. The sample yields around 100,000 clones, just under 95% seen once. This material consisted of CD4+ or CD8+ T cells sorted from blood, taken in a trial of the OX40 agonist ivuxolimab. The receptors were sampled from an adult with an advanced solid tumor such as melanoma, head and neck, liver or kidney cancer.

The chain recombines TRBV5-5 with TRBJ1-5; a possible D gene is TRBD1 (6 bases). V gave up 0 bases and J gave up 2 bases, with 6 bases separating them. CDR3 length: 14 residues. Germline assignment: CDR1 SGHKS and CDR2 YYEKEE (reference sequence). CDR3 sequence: CASSLGTGNQPQHF. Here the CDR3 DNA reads TGTGCCAGCAGCTTGGGGACAGGCAATCAGCCCCAGCATTTT.

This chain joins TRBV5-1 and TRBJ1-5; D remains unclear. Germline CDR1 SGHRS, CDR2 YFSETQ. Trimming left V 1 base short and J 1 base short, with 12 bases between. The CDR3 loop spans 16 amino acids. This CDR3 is CASSLFGMGSNQPQHF. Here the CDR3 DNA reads TGCGCCAGCAGCTTGTTTGGGATGGGGAGCAATCAGCCCCAGCATTTT.

CDR3 region: CASSRTNSPLHF. CDR3 sequence (DNA): TGTGCCAGCAGCCGCACTAATTCACCCCTCCACTTT. The rearrangement links TRBV6-6 to TRBJ1-6; D is unresolved. The length of the CDR3 is 12 residues. From germline, CDR1 is MNHNY and CDR2 SVGAGI (reference sequence). V was trimmed by 6 bases and J by 6 bases, leaving 6 bases between them.

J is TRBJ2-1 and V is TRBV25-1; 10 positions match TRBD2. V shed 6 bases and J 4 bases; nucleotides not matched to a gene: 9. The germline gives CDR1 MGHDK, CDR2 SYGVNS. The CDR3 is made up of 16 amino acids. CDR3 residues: CASRGPSGGYYNEQFF. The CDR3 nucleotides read TGTGCCAGCAGGGGTCCTAGCGGGGGTTATTACAATGAGCAGTTCTTC.

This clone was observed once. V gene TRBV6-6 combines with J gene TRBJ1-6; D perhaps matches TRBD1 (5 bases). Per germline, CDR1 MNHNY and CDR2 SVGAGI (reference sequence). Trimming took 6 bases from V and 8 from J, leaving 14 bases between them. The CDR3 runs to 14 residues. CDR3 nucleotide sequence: TGTGCCAGCAGCCTGGGACGATCTTATTCACCCCTCCACTTT. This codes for CASSLGRSYSPLHF.

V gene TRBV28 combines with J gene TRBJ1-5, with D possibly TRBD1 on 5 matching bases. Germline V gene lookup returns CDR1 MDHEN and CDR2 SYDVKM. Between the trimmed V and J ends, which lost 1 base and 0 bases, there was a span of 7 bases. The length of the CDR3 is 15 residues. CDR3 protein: CASSLSDSSNQPQHF. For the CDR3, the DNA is TGTGCCAGCAGTTTATCCGACAGTAGCAATCAGCCCCAGCATTTT. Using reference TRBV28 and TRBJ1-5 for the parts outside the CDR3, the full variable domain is DVKVTQSSRYLVKRTGEKVFLECVQDMDHENMFWYRQDPGLGLRLIYFSYDVKMKEKGDIPEGYSVSREKKERFSLILESASTNQTSMYLCASSLSDSSNQPQHFGDGTRLSIL.

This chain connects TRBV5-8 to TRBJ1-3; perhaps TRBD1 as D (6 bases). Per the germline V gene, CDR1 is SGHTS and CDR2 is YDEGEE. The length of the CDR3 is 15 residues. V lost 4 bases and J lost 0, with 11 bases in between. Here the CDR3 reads CASSPGQNSGNTIYF. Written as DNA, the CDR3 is TGTGCCAGCAGCCCCGGACAGAACTCTGGAAACACCATATATTTT.

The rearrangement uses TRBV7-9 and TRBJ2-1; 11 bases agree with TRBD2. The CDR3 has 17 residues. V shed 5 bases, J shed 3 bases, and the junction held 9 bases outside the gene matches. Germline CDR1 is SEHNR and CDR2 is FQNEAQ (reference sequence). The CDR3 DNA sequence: TGTGCCAGCAGCCCCCGGACTAGCGGGTACGTCTACAATGAGCAGTTCTTC. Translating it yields CASSPRTSGYVYNEQFF.

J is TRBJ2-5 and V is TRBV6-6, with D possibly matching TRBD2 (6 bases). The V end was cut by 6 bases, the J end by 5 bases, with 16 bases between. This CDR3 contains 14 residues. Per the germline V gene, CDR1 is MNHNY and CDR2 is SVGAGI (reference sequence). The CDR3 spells CASSPGRGEETQYF. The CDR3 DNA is TGTGCCAGCAGCCCCGGGCGGGGTGAGGAGACCCAGTACTTC.

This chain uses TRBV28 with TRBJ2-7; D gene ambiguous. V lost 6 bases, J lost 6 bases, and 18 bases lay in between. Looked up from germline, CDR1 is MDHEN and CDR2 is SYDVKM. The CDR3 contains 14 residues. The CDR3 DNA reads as TGTGCCAGCAGCAATTCCGGCGTCGAGCCCGAGCAGTACGTC. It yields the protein CASSNSGVEPEQYV.

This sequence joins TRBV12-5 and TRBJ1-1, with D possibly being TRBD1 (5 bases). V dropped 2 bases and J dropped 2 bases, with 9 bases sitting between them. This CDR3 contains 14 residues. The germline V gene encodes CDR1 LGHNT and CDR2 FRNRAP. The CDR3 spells CASGLSGGNTEAFF. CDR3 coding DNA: TGTGCTAGTGGTTTGTCCGGGGGTAACACTGAAGCTTTCTTT.

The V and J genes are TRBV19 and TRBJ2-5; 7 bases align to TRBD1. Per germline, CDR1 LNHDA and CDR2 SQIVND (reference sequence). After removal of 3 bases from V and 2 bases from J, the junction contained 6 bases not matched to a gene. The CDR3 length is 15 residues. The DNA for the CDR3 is TGTGCCAGTAGTATGACGATACAGGGGCAAGAGACCCAGTACTTC. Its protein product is CASSMTIQGQETQYF.

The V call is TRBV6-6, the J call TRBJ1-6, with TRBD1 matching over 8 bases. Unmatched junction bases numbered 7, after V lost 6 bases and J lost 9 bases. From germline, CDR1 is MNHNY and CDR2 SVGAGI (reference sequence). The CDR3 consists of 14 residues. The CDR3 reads CASSPQGVSSPLHF. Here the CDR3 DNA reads TGTGCCAGCAGCCCACAGGGGGTTAGTTCACCCCTCCACTTT.